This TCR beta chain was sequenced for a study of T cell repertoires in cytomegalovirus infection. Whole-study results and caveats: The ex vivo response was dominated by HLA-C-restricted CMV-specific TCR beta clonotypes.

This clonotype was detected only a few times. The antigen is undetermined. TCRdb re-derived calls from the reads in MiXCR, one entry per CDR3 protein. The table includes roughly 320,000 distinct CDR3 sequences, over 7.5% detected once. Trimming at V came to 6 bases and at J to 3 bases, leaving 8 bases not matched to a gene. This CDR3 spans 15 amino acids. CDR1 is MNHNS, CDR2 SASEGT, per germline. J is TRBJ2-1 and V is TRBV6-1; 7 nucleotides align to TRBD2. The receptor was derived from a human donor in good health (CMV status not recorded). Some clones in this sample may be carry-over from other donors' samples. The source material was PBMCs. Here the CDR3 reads CASSPWEGGYNEQFF. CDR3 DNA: TGTGCCAGCAGCCCTTGGGAGGGAGGCTACAATGAGCAGTTCTTC.